This entry concerns a single T cell receptor beta chain. The sample originates from a study of T-cell reconstitution after alpha-beta-depleted transplantation in children. V lost 1 base, J lost 5 bases, and 8 bases lay in between. The CDR3 has 13 residues. Germline V gene lookup returns CDR1 KGHSH and CDR2 LQKENI. Unique molecular identifiers were used to barcode this TCRbeta library. TCRdb reanalysed the PCR reads using MiXCR and keeps one entry per CDR3 protein. This sample yields a few hundred thousand distinct CDR3 sequences, of which 25% to 30% are seen a single time; under 45% belongs to the top ten.

The source material was PBMCs, sampled before TCRalphabeta/CD19-depleted stem cell transplant. The TCR comes from a boy younger than two with Wiskott-Aldrich syndrome, due to receive a stem cell transplant. The chain couples TRBV18 to TRBJ1-2; D is undetermined. Here the CDR3 reads CASSPRRRYGYTF. The CDR3 region has the DNA TGTGCCAGCTCACCACGCAGGAGATATGGCTACACCTTC.